The clone carrying this TCR beta chain was seen more than once but under ten times. The antigen remains undetermined. These data are taken from a study of identical twins. Study results and caveats: In zero-insertion analyses, partial confounding could arise from invariant MAIT and iNKT cells. The authors drew conclusions from cross-sectional statistical analysis rather than following the same donors.

With template switching, a universal primer site was added, and the cDNA carried unique molecular identifiers. MiXCR, run by TCRdb on the 5' RACE reads, gives a single entry per CDR3 protein. The sample contains 400,000 to 500,000 distinct CDR3 sequences, roughly 18% of which appear only once. Healthy Caucasians provided all donations. This CDR3 has 13 residues. The trim removed 7 bases at V and 5 bases at J, leaving 8 bases unmatched. In germline, CDR1 is SGHTA, CDR2 FQGNSA. This TCR was recovered from a man aged 45-65 years in good health. The gene calls are TRBV7-2 and TRBJ2-7; 7 positions agree with TRBD2. The sequencing input was naive T cells sorted from blood. Here the CDR3 reads CASNHGGLNEQYF. The CDR3 nucleotides read TGTGCCAGCAACCACGGGGGACTAAACGAGCAGTACTTC.